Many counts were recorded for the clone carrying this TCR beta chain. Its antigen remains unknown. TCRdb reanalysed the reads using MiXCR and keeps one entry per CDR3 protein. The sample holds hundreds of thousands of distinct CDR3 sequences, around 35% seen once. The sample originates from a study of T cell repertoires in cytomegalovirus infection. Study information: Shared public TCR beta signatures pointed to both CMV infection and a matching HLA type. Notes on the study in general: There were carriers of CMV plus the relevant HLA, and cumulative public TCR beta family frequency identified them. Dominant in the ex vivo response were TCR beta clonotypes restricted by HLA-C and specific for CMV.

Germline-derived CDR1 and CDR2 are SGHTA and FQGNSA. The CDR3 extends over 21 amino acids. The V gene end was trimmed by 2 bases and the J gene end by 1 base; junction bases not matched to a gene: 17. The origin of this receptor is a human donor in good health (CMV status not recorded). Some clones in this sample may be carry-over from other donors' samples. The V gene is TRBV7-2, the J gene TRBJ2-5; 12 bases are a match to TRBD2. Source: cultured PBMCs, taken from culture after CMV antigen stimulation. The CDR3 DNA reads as TGTGCCAGCAGCTTAATCCCTACTACTAGCGGGAGGCTCCCCGTCCAAGAGACCCAGTACTTC. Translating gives CASSLIPTTSGRLPVQETQYF. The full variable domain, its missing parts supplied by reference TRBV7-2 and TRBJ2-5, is GAGVSQSPSNKVTEKGKDVELRCDPISGHTALYWYRQSLGQGLEFLIYFQGNSAPDKSGLPSDRFSAERTGGSVSTLTIQRTQQEDSAVYLCASSLIPTTSGRLPVQETQYFGPGTRLLVL.